The present T cell receptor beta chain was sequenced within a study of T cells in localized non-small cell lung cancer. The assay was immunoSEQ multiplex PCR, and TCRdb's table has in-frame clones only and misses some. The sample contains approximately 14,000 clones, approximately 90% of which appear only once. For this clone: What it binds is unknown.

Germline CDR1 is MDHEN and CDR2 is SYDVKM. V was clipped by 7 bases and J by 0 bases; unmatched bases: 5. This CDR3 contains 14 residues. Whole-study results and caveats: Higher blood T cell density tracked longer overall survival. Sequence data derive from only one tumor region, so heterogeneity remains possible. In adjacent lung appeared a median roughly 56 of the top 100 tumor clones.

The specimen comprised peripheral blood mononuclear cells, sampled before any cancer treatment. This clonotype was obtained from a man aged 35 to 70 with stage III lung adenocarcinoma. The chain carries TRBV28 and TRBJ1-1; 7 nucleotides align to TRBD1. The CDR3 DNA reads TGTGCCAGCACCAGTGGACAGGTGAACACTGAAGCTTTCTTT. Translation gives CASTSGQVNTEAFF. Together with reference TRBV28 and TRBJ1-1, the CDR3 gives the full variable domain: DVKVTQSSRYLVKRTGEKVFLECVQDMDHENMFWYRQDPGLGLRLIYFSYDVKMKEKGDIPEGYSVSREKKERFSLILESASTNQTSMYLCASTSGQVNTEAFFGQGTRLTVV.